Listed below are T cell receptor beta chains from one sample, sequenced in a study of blood T cells in healthy people across ages. Each CDR3 protein is one row after TCRdb ran MiXCR on the 5' RACE reads. The top ten hold under 8.5% of the sample, which has about 1.4 million distinct CDR3 sequences, roughly 59% seen once. The sample was blood. The receptors derive from a man in his late teens or twenties in good health. Both conserved end residues are part of each CDR3. The D gene is left open where the match is weak. Part of the rows lack a size; the others show once, few, many or a class for expanded clones.

D gene: NA; J gene: TRBJ2-7; clone size: NA; V gene: TRBV3-1; CDR3 DNA: TGTGCCAGCAGCCAAGATTGGGGGGTATACGAGCAGTACTTC; CDR3 protein: CASSQDWGVYEQYF
D gene: NA; J gene: TRBJ1-2; clone size: once; V gene: TRBV12-3/TRBV12-4; CDR3 DNA: TGTGCCAGTTTAGGGGAGTCGTCTAACTATGGCTACACCTTC; CDR3 protein: CASLGESSNYGYTF
D gene: NA; J gene: TRBJ2-3; clone size: NA; V gene: TRBV20-1; CDR3 DNA: TGCAGTGCAATTCTTGACACAGATACGCAGTATTTT; CDR3 protein: CSAILDTDTQYF
D gene: TRBD1; J gene: TRBJ2-7; clone size: NA; V gene: TRBV4-1; CDR3 DNA: TGCGCCAGCCGCCAGGGGACAGCGAAAACCTCCTACGAGCAGTACTTC; CDR3 protein: CASRQGTAKTSYEQYF
D gene: TRBD1; J gene: TRBJ2-5; clone size: NA; V gene: TRBV6-2/TRBV6-3; CDR3 DNA: TGTGCCAGCAGACCCGACAGGGCGGAGACCCAGTACTTC; CDR3 protein: CASRPDRAETQYF
D gene: NA; J gene: TRBJ2-5; clone size: NA; V gene: TRBV20-1; CDR3 DNA: TGCAGTGCTAAAACCCCGGCAGGGTCCGTTCAGACCCAGTACTTC; CDR3 protein: CSAKTPAGSVQTQYF
D gene: TRBD2; J gene: TRBJ2-7; clone size: NA; V gene: TRBV29-1; CDR3 DNA: TGCAGCGTTGATTTGTGGACTAGCGGGGGGGACGAGCAGTACTTC; CDR3 protein: CSVDLWTSGGDEQYF
D gene: NA; J gene: TRBJ1-2; clone size: NA; V gene: TRBV20-1; CDR3 DNA: TGCAGTGCTAGAGATTTACAGGGCGGCTACACCTTC; CDR3 protein: CSARDLQGGYTF
D gene: TRBD2; J gene: TRBJ2-7; clone size: few; V gene: TRBV11-2; CDR3 DNA: TGTGCCAGCAGCTTAGACCGGACTAGCGGGATCTACGAGCAGTACTTC; CDR3 protein: CASSLDRTSGIYEQYF
D gene: NA; J gene: TRBJ1-2; clone size: once; V gene: TRBV6-6; CDR3 DNA: TGTGCCAACAGTTACGGTCTTAACTATGGCTACACCTTC; CDR3 protein: CANSYGLNYGYTF
D gene: NA; J gene: TRBJ1-2; clone size: NA; V gene: TRBV4-1; CDR3 DNA: TGCGCCAGCAGCCAAGATCGTATGGGCTATGGCTACACCTTC; CDR3 protein: CASSQDRMGYGYTF
D gene: NA; J gene: TRBJ2-3; clone size: NA; V gene: TRBV3-1; CDR3 DNA: TGTGCCAGCGGCAGGGGACTACCAACAGATACGCAGTATTTT; CDR3 protein: CASGRGLPTDTQYF
D gene: TRBD2; J gene: TRBJ2-1; clone size: few; V gene: TRBV12-3/TRBV12-4; CDR3 DNA: TGTGCCAGCAGTGCTAGACTAGCGGGGTCCTACAATGAGCAGTTCTTC; CDR3 protein: CASSARLAGSYNEQFF
D gene: NA; J gene: TRBJ1-1; clone size: NA; V gene: TRBV28; CDR3 DNA: TGTGCCAGCAGGGCCCGAGGGCAGTCGAACACTGAAGCTTTCTTT; CDR3 protein: CASRARGQSNTEAFF
D gene: TRBD1; J gene: TRBJ1-4; clone size: NA; V gene: TRBV20-1; CDR3 DNA: TGCAGTGCTAACAGACGGGACAGGTCAACTAATGAAAAACTGTTTTTT; CDR3 protein: CSANRRDRSTNEKLFF
D gene: NA; J gene: TRBJ2-7; clone size: NA; V gene: TRBV21-1; CDR3 DNA: TGTGCCAGCAGCAGACGGAGGACAGCCCGCAGGGCCCAGTACTTC; CDR3 protein: CASSRRRTARRAQYF
D gene: TRBD1; J gene: TRBJ2-7; clone size: NA; V gene: TRBV6-5; CDR3 DNA: TGTGCCAGCCGACTAACCGGGACAGGGTGGTACGAGCAGTACTTC; CDR3 protein: CASRLTGTGWYEQYF
D gene: NA; J gene: TRBJ2-5; clone size: NA; V gene: TRBV4-3; CDR3 DNA: TGCGCCAGCAGCCAAGAATTAGGGATCCCAAAAGAGACCCAGTACTTC; CDR3 protein: CASSQELGIPKETQYF
D gene: NA; J gene: TRBJ2-7; clone size: NA; V gene: TRBV6-2/TRBV6-3; CDR3 DNA: TGTGCCAGCAGTTACTCGGGGACACGCGAGCAGTACTTC; CDR3 protein: CASSYSGTREQYF
D gene: NA; J gene: TRBJ2-1; clone size: NA; V gene: TRBV25-1; CDR3 DNA: TGTGCCAGCAGTGAATCGGTCCCAAATCCCCCCAGCTCCTACAATGAGCAGTTCTTC; CDR3 protein: CASSESVPNPPSSYNEQFF
D gene: NA; J gene: TRBJ2-7; clone size: few; V gene: TRBV10-3; CDR3 DNA: TGTGCCATCAGTGCAGGGTCCGTCGAGCAGTACTTC; CDR3 protein: CAISAGSVEQYF
D gene: NA; J gene: TRBJ2-3; clone size: NA; V gene: TRBV10-3; CDR3 DNA: TGTGCCATCACTGGCGGGAACTCAGATACGCAGTATTTT; CDR3 protein: CAITGGNSDTQYF
D gene: TRBD1; J gene: TRBJ1-1; clone size: NA; V gene: TRBV5-1; CDR3 DNA: TGCGCCAGCAGCTTTTCCATCCGGGACAGGGGTCGGAGCACTGAAGCTTTCTTT; CDR3 protein: CASSFSIRDRGRSTEAFF
D gene: NA; J gene: TRBJ2-7; clone size: NA; V gene: TRBV15; CDR3 DNA: TGTGCCACCAGCGGAGATTCAGGGTACGAGCAGTACTTC; CDR3 protein: CATSGDSGYEQYF